This T cell receptor (beta chain) was documented in a study of Ad26.COV2.S vaccination and SARS-CoV-2 variants. Findings and caveats of the study: After vaccination, reports described spike-specific CD8+ and CD4+ T cell responses as showing substantial breadth.

Per the germline V gene, CDR1 is LNHNV and CDR2 is YYDKDF (reference sequence). The CDR3 loop spans 17 amino acids. V was clipped by 5 bases and J by 1 base, with 20 bases between them. This clone was picked up one time. Its specificity is not known. Clones were sequenced by immunoSEQ multiplex PCR, and TCRdb holds only the in-frame ones, with some missing. The sample has about 460,000 clones, about 88% seen once; the top ten hold 1.5% to 2%. Noted treatment: around 19 received Ad26.COV2.S at low or high dose, single or two shots; a few received placebo; per-sample allocation not given. Day 63 after the first injection of vaccine or placebo was the sampling time. As its vector, the vaccine had Ad26, which expressed Wuhan-strain SARS-CoV-2 spike.

The sequence came from a person aged 18-60 years who received the Ad26.COV2.S COVID-19 vaccine or a placebo. The sample was peripheral blood, taken in a trial of Ad26.COV2.S vaccine versus placebo. The genes are TRBV15 and TRBJ2-5; possibly TRBD1 or TRBD2 for D (5 bases each). CDR3 nucleotides: TGTGCCACCAGCTCCACACCCCACTCGGGGCTCCAAGAGACCCAGTACTTC. It is translated as CATSSTPHSGLQETQYF.